Below, one T cell receptor beta chain is given with its context. This clone has at least ten counts. Which antigen it targets is not known. No DNA is shown, since the ends of the CDR3 on it are uncertain; the CDR3 is the one TCRdb lists. No treatment had been received by any patient before thyroid surgery. Patient clinical samples collected from 2012 to 2018 were retrospectively analysed using T-cell receptor beta sequencing. The data are from a study of metastatic and nonmetastatic thyroid tumors (dated by TCRdb to 2020 to 2021). In terms of the full investigation: Repertoires were compared across peripheral blood and tumor or nodule tissue samples from malignant and benign thyroid patients.

The research as a whole found: In both blood and tumor samples, malignant tumors were reported to have significantly higher TCR beta diversity than benign nodules.

There are 15 amino acids in the CDR3, from cysteine to phenylalanine inclusive. According to the germline V gene, CDR1 reads WSHSY and CDR2 reads SAAADI. Receptor amplification or capture employed PCR. The data were produced on an Illumina HiSeq 4000. High-throughput sequencing was used to profile the TCR beta-chain CDR3 region of every patient. In the paper's pipeline: A classifier to discriminate distant-metastatic papillary thyroid cancer patients was built from CDR3 differences across clinicopathological groups. The Shannon index was used to assess repertoire diversity, and the Morisita-Horn index was used to assess tumor-blood repertoire similarity. TCRdb handled the public reads itself, with Q25 trimming in fastp and clone calling in MiXCR, and kept productive beta chains. In this record, the V and J calls reflect TCRdb's handling and not the investigators' own analysis. In this sample the table shows roughly 36,000 clones, about a tenth of which occur a single time. The ten largest clones represent around 15% of the sample.

This sequence uses TRBV10-2 and TRBJ2-2; no DNA check was done on the table's D call, TRBD1. The receptor was derived from a female donor with papillary thyroid cancer or a benign thyroid nodule (not recorded which). Some clones in this sample may be carry-over from other donors' samples. Input material: blood. The CDR3 in this case is CASSDRTGLSLELFF.